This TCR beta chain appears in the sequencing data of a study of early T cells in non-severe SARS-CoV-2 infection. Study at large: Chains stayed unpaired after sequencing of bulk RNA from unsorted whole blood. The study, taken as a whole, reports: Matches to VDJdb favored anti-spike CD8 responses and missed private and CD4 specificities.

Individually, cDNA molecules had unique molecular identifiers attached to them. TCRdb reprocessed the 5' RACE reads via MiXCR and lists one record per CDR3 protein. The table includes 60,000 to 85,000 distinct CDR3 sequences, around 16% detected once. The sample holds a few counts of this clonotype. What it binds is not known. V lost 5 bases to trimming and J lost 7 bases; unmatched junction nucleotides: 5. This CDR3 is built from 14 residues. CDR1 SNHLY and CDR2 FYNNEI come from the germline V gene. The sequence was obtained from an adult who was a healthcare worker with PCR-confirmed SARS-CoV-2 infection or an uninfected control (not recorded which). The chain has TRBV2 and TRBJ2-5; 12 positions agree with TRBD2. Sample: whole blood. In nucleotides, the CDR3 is TGTGCCAGCAGTCGGACTAGCGGGGACCCGACCCAGTACTTC. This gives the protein CASSRTSGDPTQYF.